Listed below are T cell receptor beta chains from one sample, sequenced in a study of T cell responses to AZD1222 COVID-19 vaccine. Assay: immunoSEQ multiplex PCR; the TCRdb copy retains only in-frame clones and omits some. The data contain around 120,000 clones, roughly 90% of them seen just once; the ten biggest clones take up approximately 1.1%. The sequencing here drew on peripheral blood, taken on day 0 of AZD1222 vaccination. The receptors here all came from an adult in good health. Both conserved end residues are part of each CDR3. Each record gives: V gene, D gene, J gene, clone size, CDR3 DNA, CDR3 protein. The D gene is left open where the match is weak. Size is omitted from some rows. Given values are once, few, many or a class for expanded clones.

>TRBV7-9|.|TRBJ1-2|.
TGTGCCAGCAGCTTAGGCCAGGGCGGTAACCATGGCTACACCTTC
CASSLGQGGNHGYTF
>TRBV5-1|.|TRBJ1-1|.
TGCGCCAGCAGCTCTGATGGATTAACTGAAGCTTTCTTT
CASSSDGLTEAFF
>TRBV29-1|.|TRBJ1-1|once
TGCAGCGGGGAGATGAACACTGAAGCTTTCTTT
CSGEMNTEAFF
>TRBV6-2/TRBV6-3|.|TRBJ2-7|.
TGTGCCAGCAGCCCGACGGGACACAGCGACGAGCAGTACTTC
CASSPTGHSDEQYF
>TRBV25-1|.|TRBJ1-2|.
TGTGCCAGCAGTGCGACCGGGAACTATGGCTACACCTTC
CASSATGNYGYTF
>TRBV13|.|TRBJ1-2|.
TGTGCCAGCAGCTTACTCGGGGGACTCGGCTATGGCTACACCTTC
CASSLLGGLGYGYTF
>TRBV4-2|.|TRBJ2-2|.
TGTGCCAGCAGCCAAGCTGGGGGCGGTGGTACCGGGGAGCTGTTTTTT
CASSQAGGGGTGELFF
>TRBV4-3|TRBD1|TRBJ1-1|.
TGCGCCAGCAGCCCGCCCCGCCGGACAGGGACCACTGAAGCTTTCTTT
CASSPPRRTGTTEAFF
>TRBV4-2|.|TRBJ2-2|.
TGTGCCAGCAGCCAAGAGGGGGCAGGGGACTTTGGGGAGCTGTTTTTT
CASSQEGAGDFGELFF
>TRBV19|.|TRBJ1-2|.
TGTGCCAGTAGGACAGAATTGACTAACTATGGCTACACCTTC
CASRTELTNYGYTF
>TRBV18|TRBD2|TRBJ2-3|.
TGTGCCAGTCACTCTAGCGGGAGGGCCACAGATACGCAGTATTTT
CASHSSGRATDTQYF
>TRBV29-1|.|TRBJ1-4|.
TGCAGCGTGAAGCCCCAGGGTGCAACTAATGAAAAACTGTTTTTT
CSVKPQGATNEKLFF
>TRBV29-1|TRBD1|TRBJ2-3|.
TGCAGCGGCTCGGACAGGGGAGCTGCAGATACGCAGTATTTT
CSGSDRGAADTQYF
>TRBV20-1|.|TRBJ2-5|.
TGCAGTGTGGCGGGGAGGGAGACCCAGTACTTC
CSVAGRETQYF
>TRBV7-2|TRBD2|TRBJ2-7|.
TGTGCCAGCAGCTTAGTGGGGGGGAACTACGAGCAGTACTTC
CASSLVGGNYEQYF
>TRBV28|.|TRBJ2-7|.
TGTGCCAGCAGTTCTGCCGGGACTGGCTACGAGCAGTACTTC
CASSSAGTGYEQYF
>TRBV11-2|TRBD2|TRBJ2-4|.
TGTGCCAGCAGCTGGAGCGGGGGAATTTTAAACATTCAGTACTTC
CASSWSGGILNIQYF
>TRBV9|.|TRBJ1-4|.
TGTGCCAGCAGCGTAGGAGGGCGGGGGGATGAAAAACTGTTTTTT
CASSVGGRGDEKLFF
>TRBV7-2|.|TRBJ2-1|.
TGTGCCAGCAGCTTAGAGGGTAGCAGTGAGCAGTTCTTC
CASSLEGSSEQFF
>TRBV18|.|TRBJ1-5|few
TGTGCCAGCTCACCAGGGAATCAGCCCCAGCATTTT
CASSPGNQPQHF
>TRBV7-3|TRBD2|TRBJ2-7|.
TGTGCCAGCAGCTTCTCCGGCGGGAGGGCGTACGAGCAGTACTTC
CASSFSGGRAYEQYF
>TRBV3-1/TRBV3-2|.|TRBJ1-4|.
TGTGCCAGCAGCCAAATGGGGGCGGGCGAAAAACTGTTTTTT
CASSQMGAGEKLFF
>TRBV5-4|.|TRBJ2-3|.
TGTGCCAGCAAAGCCCCAGCCACAGATACGCAGTATTTT
CASKAPATDTQYF
>TRBV4-3|.|TRBJ1-1|.
TGCGCCAGCAGCCAAGAGTGGGAGGGGGACACTGAAGCTTTCTTT
CASSQEWEGDTEAFF
>TRBV7-6|.|TRBJ2-5|.
TGTGCCAGCAATCGGGGCCGCCAAGAGACCCAGTACTTC
CASNRGRQETQYF
>TRBV6-1|.|TRBJ2-5|.
TGTGCCAGCAGTGAAGGGCCGCGGACCCAGTACTTC
CASSEGPRTQYF
>TRBV6-2/TRBV6-3|TRBD1|TRBJ1-5|.
TGTGCCAGCAGTCTGACAGGGGGCAACAATCAGCCCCAGCATTTT
CASSLTGGNNQPQHF
>TRBV11-2|TRBD2|TRBJ2-1|once
TGTGCCAGCAGCTGGGGACTAGCGGGGGGAACCCGTGAGCAGTTCTTC
CASSWGLAGGTREQFF
>TRBV30|TRBD1|TRBJ1-4|.
TGTGCCTGGAGTCGGTGGGGACAGCCTGTGGCCCGGGAAAAACTGTTTTTT
CAWSRWGQPVAREKLFF
>TRBV9|.|TRBJ2-1|.
TGTGCCAGCAGCGTATCTCTCGGGAGCCCCTACAATGAGCAGTTCTTC
CASSVSLGSPYNEQFF
>TRBV14|TRBD1|TRBJ1-1|.
TGTGCCAGCAGCCAACGACAGGGTGGGAACACTGAAGCTTTCTTT
CASSQRQGGNTEAFF
>TRBV28|TRBD1|TRBJ1-5|.
TGTGCCAGCAGCGTAATACAGGGGAGAAATCAGCCCCAGCATTTT
CASSVIQGRNQPQHF
>TRBV6-5|TRBD1|TRBJ1-2|.
TGTGCCAGCAGTTACTCCGGACAGGCCTATGGCTACACCTTC
CASSYSGQAYGYTF
>TRBV29-1|.|TRBJ1-1|.
TGCAGCGTTGCAGGAGAGGACACTGAAGCTTTCTTT
CSVAGEDTEAFF
>TRBV5-1|.|TRBJ1-1|once
TGCGCCAGCAGCTCCTCGGTCAGGCCGAGAGACACTGAAGCTTTCTTT
CASSSSVRPRDTEAFF
>TRBV27|.|TRBJ2-6|few
TGTGCCAGCAGTTTAAGGGCTGGGGCCAACGTCCTGACTTTC
CASSLRAGANVLTF
>TRBV24-1|TRBD2|TRBJ2-2|.
TGTGCCACCAGTGACCCCCCGGGGGGAACCGGGGAGCTGTTTTTT
CATSDPPGGTGELFF
>TRBV2|TRBD2|TRBJ2-5|few
TGTGCCAGCACCTTAGCGGGGGTAACGGGGGAGACCCAGTACTTC
CASTLAGVTGETQYF
>TRBV6-6|.|TRBJ2-7|.
TGTGCCAGGGACAGCCCGGGAGCGAACGAGCAGTACTTC
CARDSPGANEQYF
>TRBV7-2|.|TRBJ1-1|.
TGTGCCAGCACCTCGAGGACGGTGAACACTGAAGCTTTCTTT
CASTSRTVNTEAFF